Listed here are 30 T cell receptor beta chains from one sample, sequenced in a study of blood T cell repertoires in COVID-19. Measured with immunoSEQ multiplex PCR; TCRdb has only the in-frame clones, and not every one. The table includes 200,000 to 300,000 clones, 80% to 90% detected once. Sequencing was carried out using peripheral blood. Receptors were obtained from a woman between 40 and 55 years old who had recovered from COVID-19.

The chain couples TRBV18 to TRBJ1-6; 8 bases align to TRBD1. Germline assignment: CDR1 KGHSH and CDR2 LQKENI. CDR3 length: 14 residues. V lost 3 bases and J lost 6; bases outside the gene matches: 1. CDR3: CASSPGQVNSPLHF. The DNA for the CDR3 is TGTGCCAGCTCACCGGGACAGGTTAATTCACCCCTCCACTTT.

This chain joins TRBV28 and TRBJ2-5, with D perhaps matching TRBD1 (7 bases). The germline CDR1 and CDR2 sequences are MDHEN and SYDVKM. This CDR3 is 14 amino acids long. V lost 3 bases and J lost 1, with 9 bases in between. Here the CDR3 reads CASSLQGGQETQYF. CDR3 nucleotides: TGTGCCAGCAGTTTGCAGGGGGGCCAAGAGACCCAGTACTTC.

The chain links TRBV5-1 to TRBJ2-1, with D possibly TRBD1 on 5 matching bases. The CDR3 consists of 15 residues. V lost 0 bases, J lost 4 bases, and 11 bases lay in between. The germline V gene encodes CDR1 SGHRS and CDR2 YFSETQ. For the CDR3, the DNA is TGCGCCAGCAGCTTGGACCAGGGCATTTACAATGAGCAGTTCTTC. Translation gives CASSLDQGIYNEQFF. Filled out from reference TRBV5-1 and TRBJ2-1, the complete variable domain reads KAGVTQTPRYLIKTRGQQVTLSCSPISGHRSVSWYQQTPGQGLQFLFEYFSETQRNKGNFPGRFSGRQFSNSRSEMNVSTLELGDSALYLCASSLDQGIYNEQFFGPGTRLTVL.

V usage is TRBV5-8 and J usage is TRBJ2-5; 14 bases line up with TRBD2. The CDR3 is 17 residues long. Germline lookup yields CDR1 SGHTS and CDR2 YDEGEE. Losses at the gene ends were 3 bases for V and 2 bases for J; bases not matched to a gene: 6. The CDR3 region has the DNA TGTGCCAGCAGCTCTGGACTAGCGGGGGGACCACAAGAGACCCAGTACTTC. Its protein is CASSSGLAGGPQETQYF.

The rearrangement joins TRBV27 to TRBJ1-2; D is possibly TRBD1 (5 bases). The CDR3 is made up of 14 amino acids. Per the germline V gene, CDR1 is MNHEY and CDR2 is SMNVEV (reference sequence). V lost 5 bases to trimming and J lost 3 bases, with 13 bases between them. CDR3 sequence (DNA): TGTGCCAGCAGTCCCCTTGGCAGGGACTATGGCTACACCTTC. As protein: CASSPLGRDYGYTF.

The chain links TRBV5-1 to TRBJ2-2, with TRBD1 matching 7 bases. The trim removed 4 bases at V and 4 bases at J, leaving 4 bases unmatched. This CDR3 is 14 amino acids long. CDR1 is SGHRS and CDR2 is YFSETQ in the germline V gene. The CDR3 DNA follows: TGCGCCAGCAGCCCTGGGACAGCCACCGGGGAGCTGTTTTTT. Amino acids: CASSPGTATGELFF.

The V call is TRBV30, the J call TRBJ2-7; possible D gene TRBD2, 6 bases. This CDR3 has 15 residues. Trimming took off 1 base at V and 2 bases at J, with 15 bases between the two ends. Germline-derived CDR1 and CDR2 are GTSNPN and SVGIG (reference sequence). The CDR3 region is CAWSAFGGETYEQYF. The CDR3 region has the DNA TGTGCCTGGAGTGCCTTCGGAGGGGAGACCTACGAGCAGTACTTC.

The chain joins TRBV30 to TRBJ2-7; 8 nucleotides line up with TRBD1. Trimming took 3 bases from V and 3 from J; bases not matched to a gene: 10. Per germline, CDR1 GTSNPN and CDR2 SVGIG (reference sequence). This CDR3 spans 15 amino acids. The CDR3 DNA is TGTGCCTGGAGAGCGGTACAGGGGGTTCTCTACGAGCAGTACTTC. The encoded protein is CAWRAVQGVLYEQYF.

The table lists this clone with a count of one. The DNA of the CDR3 is TGCAGTGATAACGGGGGTTATGGCTACACCTTC. Protein sequence: CSDNGGYGYTF. The V call is TRBV29-1, the J call TRBJ1-2; tentative D call: TRBD1 (5 bases). Germline values: CDR1 SQVTM, CDR2 ANQGSEA. The CDR3 is 11 residues long.

In DNA form, the CDR3 reads TGCGCCAGCAGCTTTTTCGGTACAGGAGACTTGGGTGAAAAACTGTTTTTT. Amino acids: CASSFFGTGDLGEKLFF. The gene calls are TRBV4-3 and TRBJ1-4; maybe TRBD1 (5 bases). Germline-derived CDR1 and CDR2 are LGHNA and YSLEER. V gave up 5 bases and J gave up 7 bases, with 23 bases separating them. The CDR3 consists of 17 residues.

CDR3 protein: CASRLVGLAGARKYNEQFF. The CDR3 DNA is TGTGCAAGTCGCTTAGTTGGGCTAGCGGGGGCCCGAAAATACAATGAGCAGTTCTTC. The chain couples TRBV12-2 to TRBJ2-1; the listed D gene, TRBD2, was not tested against the DNA. TRBV12-2 has pseudogene status. The CDR3 sequence is 19 residues long.

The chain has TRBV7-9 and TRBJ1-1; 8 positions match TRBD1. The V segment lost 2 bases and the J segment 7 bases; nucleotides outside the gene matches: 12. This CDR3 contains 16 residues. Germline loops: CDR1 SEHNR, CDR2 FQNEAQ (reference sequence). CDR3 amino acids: CASSLSARTGKNEAFF. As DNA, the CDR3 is TGTGCCAGCAGCTTAAGCGCTCGGACAGGGAAGAATGAAGCTTTCTTT.

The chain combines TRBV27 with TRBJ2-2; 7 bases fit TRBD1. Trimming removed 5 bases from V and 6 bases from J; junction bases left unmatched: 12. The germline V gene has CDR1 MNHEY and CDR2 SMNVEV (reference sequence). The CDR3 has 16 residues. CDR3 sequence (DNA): TGTGCCAGCAGTCCGTCGCAGGGGGAGTTGTCCGGGGAGCTGTTTTTT. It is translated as CASSPSQGELSGELFF.

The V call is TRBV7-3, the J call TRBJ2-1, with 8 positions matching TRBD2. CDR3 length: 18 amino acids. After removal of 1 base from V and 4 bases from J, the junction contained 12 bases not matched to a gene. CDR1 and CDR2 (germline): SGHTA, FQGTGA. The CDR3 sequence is CASSLRVGLAGQYNEQFF. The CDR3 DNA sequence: TGTGCCAGCAGCTTAAGAGTAGGCCTAGCGGGCCAATACAATGAGCAGTTCTTC.

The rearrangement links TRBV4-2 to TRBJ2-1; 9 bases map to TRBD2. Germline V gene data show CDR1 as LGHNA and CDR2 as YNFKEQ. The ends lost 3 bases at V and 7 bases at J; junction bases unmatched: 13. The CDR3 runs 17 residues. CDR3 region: CASSHHGGGAQDNEQFF. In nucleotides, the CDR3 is TGTGCCAGCAGCCATCACGGCGGGGGGGCACAGGATAATGAGCAGTTCTTC.

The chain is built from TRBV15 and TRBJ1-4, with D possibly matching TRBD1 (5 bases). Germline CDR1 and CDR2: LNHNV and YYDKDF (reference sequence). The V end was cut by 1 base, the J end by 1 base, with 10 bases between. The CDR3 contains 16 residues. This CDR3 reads CATSRGAGETNEKLFF. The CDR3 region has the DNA TGTGCCACCAGCAGAGGGGCGGGGGAAACTAATGAAAAACTGTTTTTT.

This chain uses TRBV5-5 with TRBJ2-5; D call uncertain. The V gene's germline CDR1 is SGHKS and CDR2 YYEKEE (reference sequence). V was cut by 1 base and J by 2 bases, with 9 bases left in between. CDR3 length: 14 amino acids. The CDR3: CASSLIMLQETQYF. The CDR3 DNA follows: TGTGCCAGCAGCTTGATAATGCTACAAGAGACCCAGTACTTC.

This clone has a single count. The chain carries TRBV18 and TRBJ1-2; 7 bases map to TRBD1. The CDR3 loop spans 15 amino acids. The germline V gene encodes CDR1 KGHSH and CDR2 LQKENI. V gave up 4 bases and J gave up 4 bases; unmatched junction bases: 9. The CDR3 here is CASSLSQGSGYGYTF. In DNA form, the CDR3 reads TGTGCCAGCTCACTGTCACAGGGGAGCGGCTATGGCTACACCTTC.

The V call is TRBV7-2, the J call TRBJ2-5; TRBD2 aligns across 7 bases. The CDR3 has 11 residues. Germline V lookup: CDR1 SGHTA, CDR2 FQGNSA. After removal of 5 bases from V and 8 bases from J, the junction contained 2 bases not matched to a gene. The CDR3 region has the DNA TGTGCCAGCAGCCAGCGGGGAACCCAGTACTTC. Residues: CASSQRGTQYF.

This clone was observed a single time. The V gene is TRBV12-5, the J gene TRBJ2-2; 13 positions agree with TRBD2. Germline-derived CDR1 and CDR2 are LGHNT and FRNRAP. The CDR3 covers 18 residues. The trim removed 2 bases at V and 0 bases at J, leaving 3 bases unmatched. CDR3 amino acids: CASGLPGLAGTNTGELFF. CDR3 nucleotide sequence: TGTGCTAGTGGTTTGCCGGGACTAGCGGGGACGAACACCGGGGAGCTGTTTTTT.

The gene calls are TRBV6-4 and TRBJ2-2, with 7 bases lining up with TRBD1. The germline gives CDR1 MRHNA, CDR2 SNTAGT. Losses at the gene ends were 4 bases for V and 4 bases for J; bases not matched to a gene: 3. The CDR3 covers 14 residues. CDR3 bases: TGTGCCAGCAGTGGCGACAGGGCCACCGGGGAGCTGTTTTTT. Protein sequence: CASSGDRATGELFF.

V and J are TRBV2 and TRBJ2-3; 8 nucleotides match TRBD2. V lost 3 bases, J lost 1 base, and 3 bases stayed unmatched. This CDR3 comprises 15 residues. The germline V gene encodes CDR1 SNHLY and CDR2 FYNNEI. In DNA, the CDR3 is TGTGCCAGCAGTGAGGGCGGGGGGCGCACAGATACGCAGTATTTT. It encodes CASSEGGGRTDTQYF. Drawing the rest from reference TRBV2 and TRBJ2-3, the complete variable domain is EPEVTQTPSHQVTQMGQEVILRCVPISNHLYFYWYRQILGQKVEFLVSFYNNEISEKSEIFDDQFSVERPDGSNFTLKIRSTKLEDSAMYFCASSEGGGRTDTQYFGPGTRLTVL.

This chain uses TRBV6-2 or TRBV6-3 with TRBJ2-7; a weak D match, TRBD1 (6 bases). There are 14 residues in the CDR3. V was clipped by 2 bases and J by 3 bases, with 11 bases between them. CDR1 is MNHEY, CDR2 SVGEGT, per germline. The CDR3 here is CASSYRDRLYEQYF. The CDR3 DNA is TGTGCCAGCAGTTACCGAGACAGGCTCTACGAGCAGTACTTC.

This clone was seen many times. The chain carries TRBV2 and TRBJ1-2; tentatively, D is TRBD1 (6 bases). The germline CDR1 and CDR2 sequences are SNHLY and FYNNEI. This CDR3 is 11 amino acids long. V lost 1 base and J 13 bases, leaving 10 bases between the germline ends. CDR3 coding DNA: TGTGCCAGCAGTGAAGATGGCAGGGGCACCTTC. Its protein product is CASSEDGRGTF.

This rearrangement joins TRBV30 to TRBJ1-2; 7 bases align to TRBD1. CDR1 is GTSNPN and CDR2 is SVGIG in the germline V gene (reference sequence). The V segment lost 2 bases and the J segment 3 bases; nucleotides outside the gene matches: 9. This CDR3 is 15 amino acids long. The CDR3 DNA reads TGTGCCTGGAGTCCTCCCGGGACAGTGTACTATGGCTACACCTTC. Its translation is CAWSPPGTVYYGYTF.

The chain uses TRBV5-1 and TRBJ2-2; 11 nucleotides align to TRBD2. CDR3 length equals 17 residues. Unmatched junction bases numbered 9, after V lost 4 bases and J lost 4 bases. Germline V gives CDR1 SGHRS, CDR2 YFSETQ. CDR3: CASSIYSGGDRTGELFF. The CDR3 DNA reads TGCGCCAGCAGCATATATAGCGGGGGGGACCGCACCGGGGAGCTGTTTTTT.

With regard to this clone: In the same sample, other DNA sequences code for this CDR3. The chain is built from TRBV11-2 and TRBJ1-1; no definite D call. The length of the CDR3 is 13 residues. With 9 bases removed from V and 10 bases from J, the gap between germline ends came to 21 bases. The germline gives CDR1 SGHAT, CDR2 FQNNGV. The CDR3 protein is CASSIGSRARAFF. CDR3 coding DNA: TGTGCCAGTAGCATCGGGTCGAGGGCGAGAGCTTTCTTT.

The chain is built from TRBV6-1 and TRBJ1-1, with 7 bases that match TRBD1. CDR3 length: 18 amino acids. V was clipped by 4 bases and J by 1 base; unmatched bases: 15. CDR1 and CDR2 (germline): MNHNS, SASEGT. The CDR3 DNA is TGTGCCAGCAGTGGTTCCCCCGCAGGGGGTGCAAAGAACACTGAAGCTTTCTTT. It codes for CASSGSPAGGAKNTEAFF.

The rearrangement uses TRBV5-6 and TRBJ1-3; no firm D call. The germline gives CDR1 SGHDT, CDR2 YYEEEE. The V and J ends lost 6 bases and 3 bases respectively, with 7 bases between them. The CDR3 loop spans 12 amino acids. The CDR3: CASTRVGNTIYF. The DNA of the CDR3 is TGTGCCAGCACGCGAGTTGGAAACACCATATATTTT.

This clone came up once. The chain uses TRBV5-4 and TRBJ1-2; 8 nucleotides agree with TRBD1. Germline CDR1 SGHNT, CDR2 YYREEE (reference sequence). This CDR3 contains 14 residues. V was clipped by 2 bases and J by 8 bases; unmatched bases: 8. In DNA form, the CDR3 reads TGTGCCAGCAGCTTTTCAGGGGGCGGGGAGGGCTACACCTTC. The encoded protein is CASSFSGGGEGYTF.